This TCR beta chain was retrieved from a study of T cell repertoires in cytomegalovirus infection. Background on the study: Indicated by public TCR beta signatures were CMV infection and matching HLA type.

The trim removed 3 bases at V and 5 bases at J, leaving 7 bases unmatched. Germline lookup yields CDR1 ENHRY and CDR2 SYGVKD. The CDR3 runs 16 residues. This clonotype has at least ten counts. TCRdb re-called the reads with MiXCR, one entry per CDR3 protein. The sample holds approximately 500,000 distinct CDR3 sequences, about 11% seen once. The V and J genes are TRBV10-3 and TRBJ2-7; 13 bases map to TRBD2. The receptor's source is a human donor in good health (CMV status not recorded). Some clones in this sample may be carry-over from other donors' samples. Specimen: PBMCs. CDR3 DNA sequence: TGTGCCATCAGTGATACTAGCGGGAGGGCCTTTGACGAGCAGTACTTC. Its translation is CAISDTSGRAFDEQYF.